This T cell receptor (beta chain) was found in a study of T cell responses to AZD1222 COVID-19 vaccine. The data were produced by immunoSEQ multiplex PCR, yet TCRdb's version contains in-frame clones alone and is incomplete. The sample lists around 120,000 clones; 80% to 90% were seen once. The sequences come from peripheral blood, collected on day 0 of AZD1222 vaccination. The sequence was collected from an adult in good health.

The DNA for the CDR3 is TGTGCCAGCAGTCCCATAGCGGGCCGCTCCTACAATGAGCAGTTCTTC. Protein: CASSPIAGRSYNEQFF. The gene calls are TRBV2 and TRBJ2-1, with TRBD2 matching over 7 bases. Trimming at V came to 5 bases and at J to 0 bases, leaving 7 bases not matched to a gene. CDR1 SNHLY and CDR2 FYNNEI come from the germline V gene. The CDR3 is made up of 16 amino acids.